This T cell receptor beta chain was captured by sequencing in a study of T cell responses to AZD1222 COVID-19 vaccine. Using immunoSEQ multiplex PCR, the repertoire was profiled, and TCRdb retains in-frame clones only, with some absent. The table records about 100,000 clones, around 87% of them present only once. Study-level results: Unmutated variant regions reportedly attract nearly half of all spike-specific TCRs. In a largely white British group with more females than males, clonal diversity was possibly underestimated.

Comments on this clone: What it recognizes is unknown.

This CDR3 has 13 amino acids. Trimming took 3 bases from V and 6 from J; bases not matched to a gene: 3. CDR1 and CDR2 from the germline V gene are SGHRS and YFSETQ. The rearrangement links TRBV5-1 to TRBJ2-7; 10 bases line up with TRBD1. The receptor comes from an adult who received the AZD1222 COVID-19 vaccine. Specimen: peripheral blood, collected 28 days after the second AZD1222 dose. The CDR3 loop is CASSWGQGTEQYF. DNA of the CDR3: TGCGCCAGCAGCTGGGGACAGGGGACCGAGCAGTACTTC.